The 17 T cell receptor beta chains presented below share a single source sample, sequenced in a study of shared clonotypes between healthy human individuals. Method: immunoSEQ multiplex PCR; TCRdb's copy keeps in-frame clones and lacks some. The repertoire consists of about 1.1 million clones, with 78% occurring once and the leading ten covering 0.55% to 0.7%. Sequencing was performed on memory CD4+ T cells from PBMCs. Subset: CD45RA-negative fraction. These receptors all stem from a man aged 18 to 30 in good health. Some clones in this sample may be carry-over from other donors' samples.

V and J are TRBV6-5 and TRBJ2-7; the D gene is possibly TRBD2 (5 bases). V was clipped by 4 bases and J by 5 bases, with 18 bases between them. In germline, CDR1 is MNHEY, CDR2 SVGAGI. The CDR3 consists of 15 residues. The CDR3 loop reads CASSSRLTERHEQYF. The CDR3 nucleotides are TGTGCCAGCAGTTCCCGACTAACGGAGAGACACGAGCAGTACTTC.

The chain recombines TRBV10-1 with TRBJ2-7; possible D gene TRBD1, 6 bases. CDR1 and CDR2 (germline): WNHNN, SYGVQD (reference sequence). V lost 0 bases and J 7 bases, leaving 13 bases between the germline ends. The CDR3 runs to 14 residues. CDR3 in DNA: TGCGCCAGCAGTGAGTCCCTCAGGGGTCGGGAGCAGTACTTC. Amino acid sequence: CASSESLRGREQYF.

This rearrangement joins TRBV11-1 to TRBJ2-1, with 10 bases fitting TRBD2. V lost 2 bases, J lost 3 bases, and 4 bases stayed unmatched. This CDR3 is 16 amino acids long. CDR1 SGHAT and CDR2 FQDESV come from the germline V gene (reference sequence). This CDR3 is CASSLTRTSGYNEQFF. Here the CDR3 DNA reads TGTGCCAGCAGCTTAACCCGGACTAGCGGCTACAATGAGCAGTTCTTC.

As for this clone: The same CDR3 arises from other DNA sequences in this sample as well. DNA of the CDR3: TGCGCCAGCAGCTTAGGACAGCCTAACACTGAAGCTTTCTTT. This sequence encodes CASSLGQPNTEAFF. The V and J genes are TRBV5-1 and TRBJ1-1; a possible D gene is TRBD1 (6 bases). Germline CDR1 reads SGHRS; CDR2 reads YFSETQ. CDR3 length: 14 residues. Trimming cost V 2 bases and J 2 bases, with 10 bases left between them.

About this clone itself: Just one base apart from a much larger clone, this may be a read error. The chain carries TRBV7-2 and TRBJ2-2; D not resolved. V was pared by 0 bases and J by 5 bases, with 4 bases between. The CDR3 is 13 residues long. Germline CDR1 reads SGHTA; CDR2 reads FQGNSA. CDR3 sequence: CASSLAGTGELFF. As DNA, the CDR3 is TGTGCCAGCAGCTTAGCGGGAACCGGGGAGCTGTTTTTT.

The V call is TRBV28, the J call TRBJ2-1, with 10 positions matching TRBD2. The CDR3 has 16 residues. Germline V lookup: CDR1 MDHEN, CDR2 SYDVKM. Unmatched junction bases numbered 6, after V lost 4 bases and J lost 3 bases. CDR3 in DNA: TGTGCCAGCAGTTCTTTTCTAGCGGGAGTCTACAATGAGCAGTTCTTC. Amino acid sequence: CASSSFLAGVYNEQFF. Filled out from reference TRBV28 and TRBJ2-1, the complete variable domain reads DVKVTQSSRYLVKRTGEKVFLECVQDMDHENMFWYRQDPGLGLRLIYFSYDVKMKEKGDIPEGYSVSREKKERFSLILESASTNQTSMYLCASSSFLAGVYNEQFFGPGTRLTVL.

A few counts support this clone. V usage is TRBV9 and J usage is TRBJ2-2, with 8 bases matching TRBD2. There are 16 residues in the CDR3. V lost 2 bases and J lost 6; bases outside the gene matches: 9. The germline V gene has CDR1 SGDLS and CDR2 YYNGEE. The CDR3: CASSVSQAGAPGELFF. CDR3 sequence (DNA): TGTGCCAGCAGCGTCTCCCAAGCGGGAGCCCCCGGGGAGCTGTTTTTT.

The count of this clone is one. V gene TRBV2 combines with J gene TRBJ2-2, with TRBD2 matching 8 bases. Germline V lookup: CDR1 SNHLY, CDR2 FYNNEI. The CDR3 contains 14 residues. The CDR3 region has the DNA TGTGCAGCGGGAGCGGAGATGAACACCGGGGAGCTGTTTTTT. Amino acids: CAAGAEMNTGELFF.

This clone was observed a few times. This chain connects TRBV28 to TRBJ1-1; perhaps TRBD1 as D (6 bases). Germline CDR1 reads MDHEN; CDR2 reads SYDVKM. The CDR3 contains 14 residues. Trimming left V 6 bases short and J 8 bases short, with 19 bases between. DNA of the CDR3: TGTGCCAGCAGCTCACAGTACGGGACATACGAAGCTTTCTTT. Its protein is CASSSQYGTYEAFF.

The rearrangement joins TRBV6-5 to TRBJ2-3; no reliable D call. Trimming removed 5 bases at V and 1 base at J, with 7 bases between. CDR1 and CDR2 (germline): MNHEY, SVGAGI. The CDR3 spans 13 residues. The CDR3: CASSPLGTDTQYF. In DNA form, the CDR3 reads TGTGCCAGCAGTCCCCTGGGCACAGATACGCAGTATTTT.

V and J are TRBV11-2 and TRBJ2-7, with D possibly TRBD2 on 5 matching bases. Trimming took off 2 bases at V and 0 bases at J, with 17 bases between the two ends. This CDR3 is built from 17 residues. Germline assignment: CDR1 SGHAT and CDR2 FQNNGV. The CDR3 here is CASSLFSALGSSYEQYF. CDR3 DNA: TGTGCCAGCAGCTTATTTTCGGCCCTAGGGAGCTCCTACGAGCAGTACTTC.

This clone was seen more than once but under ten times. The gene calls are TRBV6-6 and TRBJ1-5; D not resolved. This CDR3 contains 13 residues. V dropped 2 bases and J dropped 0 bases, with 2 bases sitting between them. CDR1 MNHNY and CDR2 SVGAGI come from the germline V gene (reference sequence). CDR3 sequence (DNA): TGTGCCAGCAGTTACAATAGCAATCAGCCCCAGCATTTT. Translating gives CASSYNSNQPQHF.

This clone has at least ten counts. This chain connects TRBV30 to TRBJ2-5; 7 bases line up with TRBD1. The assigned J gene may be wrong: the sequence end matches TRBJ2-7 better. The CDR3 totals 13 residues. Germline V CDR1 and CDR2: GTSNPN, SVGIG (reference sequence). The CDR3 DNA reads TGTGCCTGGAGGGGGGACAGCTCCTACGAGCAGTACTTC. Amino acid sequence: CAWRGDSSYEQYF.

V gene TRBV30 combines with J gene TRBJ1-4; D possibly corresponds to TRBD1 (6 bases). Trimming shortened V by 3 bases and J by 7 bases, and 12 bases separated the two germline ends. The CDR3 totals 13 residues. The germline V gene has CDR1 GTSNPN and CDR2 SVGIG (reference sequence). CDR3 protein: CAWRGGPIEKLFF. In DNA form, the CDR3 reads TGTGCCTGGAGGGGGGGGCCGATTGAAAAACTGTTTTTT.

This clone was seen once. Germline is not matched at one junction end, which may reflect a read error. The rearrangement uses TRBV4-2 and TRBJ2-7, with D unresolved. The CDR3 covers 13 residues. Per the germline V gene, CDR1 is LGHNA and CDR2 is YNFKEQ. The CDR3 region is CASSQGSGHEQYF. In nucleotides, the CDR3 is TGTGCCAGCAGTCAAGGATCAGGCCACGAGCAGTACTTC.

This rearrangement joins TRBV5-1 to TRBJ2-1, with D unclear. CDR3 length: 15 amino acids. V lost 0 bases to trimming and J lost 3 bases, with 10 bases between them. Germline CDR1 SGHRS, CDR2 YFSETQ. For the CDR3, the DNA is TGCGCCAGCAGCTTGGAATCCCAGAGCTACAATGAGCAGTTCTTC. Translated, it gives CASSLESQSYNEQFF. Variable domain in full (rest from reference TRBV5-1 and TRBJ2-1): KAGVTQTPRYLIKTRGQQVTLSCSPISGHRSVSWYQQTPGQGLQFLFEYFSETQRNKGNFPGRFSGRQFSNSRSEMNVSTLELGDSALYLCASSLESQSYNEQFFGPGTRLTVL.

V and J are TRBV4-2 and TRBJ2-7, with 8 bases that match TRBD1. The germline gives CDR1 LGHNA, CDR2 YNFKEQ. The junction had 13 bases not matched to a gene; V was cut back by 1 base and J by 5 bases. CDR3 length: 17 amino acids. The CDR3 protein is CASSQVRYRTGSHEQYF. In DNA form, the CDR3 reads TGTGCCAGCAGCCAAGTCAGGTATAGGACAGGGTCCCACGAGCAGTACTTC.